The clone carrying this TCR beta chain was recorded at least ten times. The sample comes from a study of T cells in Graves' hyperthyroidism and ophthalmopathy. Trimming removed 5 bases at V and 12 bases at J, with 17 bases between. The CDR3 is 14 amino acids. Germline V gene sequence: CDR1 MDHEN, CDR2 SYDVKM. RNA transcripts were the template for amplifying TCR beta CDR3 regions. Primed by the HTBI set, a first-round RT-PCR was run on the TCR CDR3. TCRdb re-analysed the multiplex PCR reads in MiXCR, keeping a single row per CDR3 protein. The data contain some 650,000 distinct CDR3 sequences, 16% of them seen just once; the ten biggest clones take up more than 3%.

The sequence derives from a woman between 35 and 50 years old with Graves' ophthalmopathy. The rearrangement uses TRBV28 and TRBJ1-6; tentative D call: TRBD1 (5 bases). Sequenced material: blood. CDR3 amino acids: CASSPGTAKEPLHF. DNA of the CDR3: TGTGCCAGCAGTCCCGGGACCGCGAAAGAACCCCTCCACTTT.